These 26 T cell receptor beta chains were all obtained from the same sample, sequenced in a study of cytomegalovirus exposure and HLA in healthy donors (dated by TCRdb to 2017 to 2019). Library generation was performed with the immunoSEQ multiplex PCR assay. The multiplex PCR relied on a mix of 60 forward primers for TCR Vbeta segments and 13 reverse primers for TCR Jbeta segments. TCRdb took this table from immuneACCESS and kept in-frame rearrangements with V and J called. Such tables lack part of the clones; where checked against another copy, unresolved V genes explain under half of the gap, and the rest is unexplained. For this sample the table gives 150,000 to 200,000 clones, of which approximately 67% were detected only once. The ten largest clones add up to less than 5% of the sample. The sample was PBMCs. These receptors all stem from a woman under 30 in good health and CMV-seropositive.

The genes are TRBV18 and TRBJ2-1; D is perhaps TRBD2 (6 bases). The V gene's germline CDR1 is KGHSH and CDR2 LQKENI. The V end lost 6 bases, the J end lost 6 bases, and 15 bases lay between the germline ends. This CDR3 comprises 14 residues. The CDR3 nucleotides are TGTGCCAGCTCCGGGACTCCGGTTCTCAATGAGCAGTTCTTC. Its protein is CASSGTPVLNEQFF.

The rearrangement uses TRBV28 and TRBJ1-4, with D possibly being TRBD1 (5 bases). CDR3 size: 16 residues. The V and J ends lost 4 bases and 7 bases respectively, with 19 bases between them. Looked up from germline, CDR1 is MDHEN and CDR2 is SYDVKM. This chain's CDR3 is CASSSTPGLVGEKLFF. The CDR3 bases are TGTGCCAGCAGTTCCACCCCGGGACTAGTGGGTGAAAAACTGTTTTTT.

This clone has just one count. The J gene is TRBJ2-1, the V gene TRBV19; 9 positions agree with TRBD2. Trimming removed 9 bases from V and 9 bases from J; junction bases left unmatched: 15. The CDR3 spans 15 residues. Germline CDR1 LNHDA, CDR2 SQIVND (reference sequence). CDR3 sequence (DNA): TGTGCCAGCGAGCGGGGCGGGAGGGCCGGCGGTGAGCAGTTCTTC. Encoded protein: CASERGGRAGGEQFF.

The chain combines TRBV4-1 with TRBJ2-7; D might be TRBD1 (5 bases). Germline CDR1 is MGHRA and CDR2 is YSYEKL. V lost 1 base and J lost 5, with 9 bases in between. The CDR3 loop spans 13 amino acids. CDR3 in DNA: TGCGCCAGCAGCCAAGTCTCAGGGAACGAGCAGTACTTC. As protein: CASSQVSGNEQYF.

This rearrangement joins TRBV7-2 to TRBJ2-7; 7 bases map to TRBD1. The germline V gene has CDR1 SGHTA and CDR2 FQGNSA. V lost 2 bases, J lost 8 bases, and 12 bases stayed unmatched. This CDR3 region has 15 residues. CDR3 coding DNA: TGTGCCAGCAGCTTACGAAGCCCTGACAGGGCCCAGCAGTACTTC. Amino acid sequence: CASSLRSPDRAQQYF.

The chain carries TRBV7-9 and TRBJ2-7; D perhaps matches TRBD1 (6 bases). Germline V lookup: CDR1 SEHNR, CDR2 FQNEAQ (reference sequence). This CDR3 is built from 15 residues. Trimming left V 3 bases short and J 0 bases short, with 12 bases between. The CDR3: CASSFSAGVSYEQYF. The CDR3 nucleotides are TGTGCCAGCAGCTTCTCGGCAGGGGTCTCCTACGAGCAGTACTTC.

This clone has just one count. The genes are TRBV7-2 and TRBJ2-3, with 12 bases matching TRBD2. The trim removed 5 bases at V and 5 bases at J, leaving 5 bases unmatched. CDR1 and CDR2 from the germline V gene are SGHTA and FQGNSA. The CDR3 consists of 15 residues. Written as DNA, the CDR3 is TGTGCCAGCAGCCGACCGGGACTAGCGGGAGATACGCAGTATTTT. Protein product: CASSRPGLAGDTQYF.

The chain recombines TRBV9 with TRBJ2-1; 13 bases are a match to TRBD2. This CDR3 has 17 residues. Germline V gene data show CDR1 as SGDLS and CDR2 as YYNGEE. Trimming at V came to 3 bases and at J to 6 bases, leaving 9 bases not matched to a gene. CDR3 DNA sequence: TGTGCCAGCAGCGCCCCGGGACTAGCGGGAAAGGGCAATGAGCAGTTCTTC. It encodes CASSAPGLAGKGNEQFF.

This sequence joins TRBV5-1 and TRBJ1-1; D unresolved. This CDR3 region has 13 residues. V dropped 0 bases and J dropped 6 bases, with 9 bases sitting between them. Germline V gene data show CDR1 as SGHRS and CDR2 as YFSETQ. The CDR3: CASSLAGDPEAFF. The CDR3 nucleotides are TGCGCCAGCAGCTTGGCCGGGGATCCTGAAGCTTTCTTT. Full variable domain (missing parts from reference TRBV5-1 and TRBJ1-1): KAGVTQTPRYLIKTRGQQVTLSCSPISGHRSVSWYQQTPGQGLQFLFEYFSETQRNKGNFPGRFSGRQFSNSRSEMNVSTLELGDSALYLCASSLAGDPEAFFGQGTRLTVV.

The V and J genes are TRBV29-1 and TRBJ2-1; 12 bases are a match to TRBD2. The CDR3 runs to 15 residues. V lost 7 bases, J lost 7 bases, and 11 bases stayed unmatched. Germline CDR1 SQVTM, CDR2 ANQGSEA. Here the CDR3 reads CSAGFRLAGENEQFF. The CDR3 DNA is TGCAGCGCGGGTTTCAGACTAGCGGGAGAGAATGAGCAGTTCTTC.

This clone was seen a single time. The rearrangement joins TRBV14 to TRBJ2-7; the match to TRBD2 covers 10 bases. Germline V lookup: CDR1 SGHDN, CDR2 FVKESK. With V trimmed by 2 bases and J by 3 bases, 4 bases remained unmatched. This CDR3 contains 15 residues. The CDR3 nucleotides are TGTGCCAGCAGCCAAAGGACTAGCGGACTCTACGAGCAGTACTTC. Translation: CASSQRTSGLYEQYF.

The chain is built from TRBV2 and TRBJ2-1; 7 bases match TRBD1. The junction had 6 bases not matched to a gene; V was cut back by 10 bases and J by 0 bases. The CDR3 is 14 residues long. In germline, CDR1 is SNHLY, CDR2 FYNNEI. Here the CDR3 DNA reads TGTGCCATTCGCCGGGACAGCTCCTACAATGAGCAGTTCTTC. It translates to CAIRRDSSYNEQFF.

The chain employs TRBV7-9 and TRBJ2-5; TRBD1 is a possible D gene (6 bases). The V gene lost 3 bases and the J gene lost 3 bases, with 17 bases spanning the gap. The CDR3 sequence is 16 residues long. Germline CDR1 is SEHNR and CDR2 is FQNEAQ (reference sequence). The CDR3 DNA follows: TGTGCCAGCAGCTTCTCCCCAGGGACATCGAAAGAGACCCAGTACTTC. This encodes CASSFSPGTSKETQYF.

V gene TRBV28 combines with J gene TRBJ1-4; D is ambiguous. The CDR3 consists of 13 residues. CDR1 MDHEN and CDR2 SYDVKM come from the germline V gene. With 5 bases removed from V and 11 bases from J, the gap between germline ends came to 15 bases. The chain's CDR3 is CASSLQTPLKLFF. The CDR3 DNA is TGTGCCAGCAGTCTACAGACACCCCTTAAACTGTTTTTT.

This chain uses TRBV6-6 with TRBJ1-4, with D perhaps TRBD1 (6 bases). Germline V lookup: CDR1 MNHNY, CDR2 SVGAGI (reference sequence). V was shortened by 2 bases and J by 5 bases, with 15 bases between the two germline ends. The CDR3 spans 16 residues. The CDR3 sequence is CASSYPQGGRNEKLFF. In DNA, the CDR3 is TGTGCCAGCAGTTACCCCCAAGGGGGAAGGAATGAAAAACTGTTTTTT.

V and J are TRBV30 and TRBJ2-3; 8 bases agree with TRBD2. Unmatched junction bases numbered 2, after V lost 4 bases and J lost 5 bases. This CDR3 is built from 12 residues. Per the germline V gene, CDR1 is GTSNPN and CDR2 is SVGIG (reference sequence). This CDR3 is CAWTAGGDTQYF. Here the CDR3 DNA reads TGTGCCTGGACTGCGGGGGGAGATACGCAGTATTTT.

The chain uses TRBV4-2 and TRBJ2-7; TRBD1 aligns across 10 bases. Germline V gene lookup returns CDR1 LGHNA and CDR2 YNFKEQ. The V segment lost 1 base and the J segment 1 base; nucleotides outside the gene matches: 4. The CDR3 sequence is 16 residues long. The CDR3 here is CASSQGVGQGSYEQYF. The CDR3 coding sequence is TGTGCCAGCAGCCAAGGGGTGGGACAGGGGTCCTACGAGCAGTACTTC.

The chain couples TRBV5-4 to TRBJ2-4, with 9 bases that match TRBD1. Germline trimming cut 4 bases from V and 0 bases from J; bases unmatched to any gene: 5. The CDR3 consists of 16 residues. Per germline, CDR1 SGHNT and CDR2 YYREEE (reference sequence). The CDR3 sequence is CASSADRGLAKNIQYF. CDR3 in DNA: TGTGCCAGCAGCGCGGACAGGGGATTAGCCAAAAACATTCAGTACTTC.

The chain combines TRBV6-5 with TRBJ1-2; D unresolved. Germline CDR1 MNHEY, CDR2 SVGAGI. The V end lost 0 bases, the J end lost 8 bases, and 16 bases lay between the germline ends. The CDR3 is made up of 15 amino acids. The CDR3 bases are TGTGCCAGCAGTTACTCGTACACCGAATCAGTAGGCTACACCTTC. It encodes CASSYSYTESVGYTF.

This clone appeared a few times. The V call is TRBV10-2, the J call TRBJ2-7; 8 bases map to TRBD1. V dropped 0 bases and J dropped 5; count of bases not matched to a gene: 12. The CDR3 has 17 residues. Germline loops: CDR1 WSHSY, CDR2 SAAADI. The CDR3 bases are TGCGCCAGCAGTGAGTCGACTTATTCCGGGACAGGAGACGAGCAGTACTTC. Its protein product is CASSESTYSGTGDEQYF.

This clone was observed a few times. The chain carries TRBV5-4 and TRBJ1-2, with D unresolved. Trimming left V 4 bases short and J 8 bases short, with 9 bases between. CDR1 is SGHNT and CDR2 is YYREEE in the germline V gene (reference sequence). This CDR3 comprises 11 residues. The CDR3 here is CASSTLGGYTF. In DNA, the CDR3 is TGTGCCAGCAGCACTCTGGGCGGCTACACCTTC.

V is TRBV6-5 and J is TRBJ1-5; D gene uncertain. Germline V gene sequence: CDR1 MNHEY, CDR2 SVGAGI. The V and J ends lost 4 bases and 4 bases respectively, with 8 bases between them. The CDR3 runs to 13 residues. The CDR3, as DNA: TGTGCCAGCAGTTGGGCGTTAAATCAGCCCCAGCATTTT. It specifies CASSWALNQPQHF.

J is TRBJ2-7 and V is TRBV11-2; D gene ambiguous. V lost 0 bases to trimming and J lost 4 bases, with 13 bases between them. The CDR3 is 15 amino acids. The V gene's germline CDR1 is SGHAT and CDR2 FQNNGV. The CDR3 DNA is TGTGCCAGCAGCTTAGAGGCGGCTCCCCAGTACGAGCAGTACTTC. Protein product: CASSLEAAPQYEQYF.

The rearrangement joins TRBV19 to TRBJ1-5, with TRBD1 matching 10 bases. The CDR3 has 16 residues. Germline V gene sequence: CDR1 LNHDA, CDR2 SQIVND (reference sequence). With V trimmed by 5 bases and J by 3 bases, 7 bases remained unmatched. As DNA, the CDR3 is TGTGCCAGTAGTCCCTGGACAGGGGGACCCAATCAGCCCCAGCATTTT. Translating it yields CASSPWTGGPNQPQHF. The full variable domain, rest sourced from reference TRBV19 and TRBJ1-5, is DGGITQSPKYLFRKEGQNVTLSCEQNLNHDAMYWYRQDPGQGLRLIYYSQIVNDFQKGDIAEGYSVSREKKESFPLTVTSAQKNPTAFYLCASSPWTGGPNQPQHFGDGTRLSIL.

The gene calls are TRBV20-1 and TRBJ1-2; D is unresolved. Germline V gives CDR1 DFQATT, CDR2 SNEGSKA (reference sequence). The germline V and J ends were trimmed by 3 bases and 11 bases, with 13 bases remaining between them. The CDR3 covers 11 residues. DNA for the CDR3: TGCAGTGCTAGTGACGGTTTCGGGTACACCTTC. Translated, it gives CSASDGFGYTF.

The chain employs TRBV4-2 and TRBJ2-1; TRBD2 matches at 10 bases. There are 18 residues in the CDR3. With V trimmed by 1 base and J by 5 bases, 11 bases remained unmatched. Germline V gene data show CDR1 as LGHNA and CDR2 as YNFKEQ. The CDR3 DNA follows: TGTGCCAGCAGCCAAGTGGTGTCTAGCGGGGGTGCCAACAATGAGCAGTTCTTC. Translation: CASSQVVSSGGANNEQFF.